This T cell receptor beta chain was documented in a study of CD8 T cells in Susac syndrome. The authors reverse transcribed roughly 0.5 to 1 ug RNA with random hexamers. Across 54 Vbeta and 13 Jbeta, TCR beta CDR3 was amplified with immunoSEQ multiplex PCR. MiXCR, applied by TCRdb to the immunoSEQ multiplex PCR reads, yields one record per CDR3 protein. This table has approximately 200,000 distinct CDR3 sequences, roughly 95% appearing once. In blood CD8+ and CD4+ T cells, TCR beta underwent sequencing. Multiple sclerosis controls were treatment-naive patients with stable or active relapsing-remitting disease. TEMRA cells were FACS-enriched, and CD8+ and CD4+ T cells were isolated negatively. The clonotype was recovered from a human donor with multiple sclerosis. The material sequenced was CD4+ T cells from PBMCs.

This CDR3 reads CSVQGQGPYGYTF. CDR3 DNA sequence: TGCAGCGTTCAAGGACAGGGACCATATGGCTACACCTTC. V and J are TRBV29-1 and TRBJ1-2, with 8 bases identical to TRBD1. The V and J ends lost 5 bases and 5 bases, in that order; junction bases with no gene match: 7. The CDR3 is 13 residues long. CDR1 is SQVTM and CDR2 is ANQGSEA in the germline V gene.